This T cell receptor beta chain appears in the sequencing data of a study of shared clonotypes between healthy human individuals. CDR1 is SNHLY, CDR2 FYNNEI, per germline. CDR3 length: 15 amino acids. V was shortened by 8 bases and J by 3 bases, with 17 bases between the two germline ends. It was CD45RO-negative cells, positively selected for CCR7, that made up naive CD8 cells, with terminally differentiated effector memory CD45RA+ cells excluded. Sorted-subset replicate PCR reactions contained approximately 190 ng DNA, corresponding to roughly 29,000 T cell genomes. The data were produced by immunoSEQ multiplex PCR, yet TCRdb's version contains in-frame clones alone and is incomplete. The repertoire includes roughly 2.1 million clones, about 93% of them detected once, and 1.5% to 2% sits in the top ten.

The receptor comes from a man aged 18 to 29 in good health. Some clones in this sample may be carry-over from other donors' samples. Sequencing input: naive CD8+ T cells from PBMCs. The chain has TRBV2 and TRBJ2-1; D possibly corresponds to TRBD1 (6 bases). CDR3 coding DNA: TGTGCCAGCGGCCCAGGGGCGCAAAACTACAATGAGCAGTTCTTC. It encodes CASGPGAQNYNEQFF. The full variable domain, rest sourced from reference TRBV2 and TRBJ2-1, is EPEVTQTPSHQVTQMGQEVILRCVPISNHLYFYWYRQILGQKVEFLVSFYNNEISEKSEIFDDQFSVERPDGSNFTLKIRSTKLEDSAMYFCASGPGAQNYNEQFFGPGTRLTVL.